These 23 T cell receptor beta chains were sequenced from one sample in a study of blood T cell repertoires in COVID-19. Sequenced by immunoSEQ multiplex PCR; TCRdb stores in-frame clones only, minus some. The sample has 150,000 or so clones; 80% to 85% are singletons. Sequenced: PBMCs or T cells enriched from blood (not recorded which). The source is a woman aged 55-70 years who had recovered from COVID-19.

This sequence joins TRBV3-1 (or the pseudogene TRBV3-2) and TRBJ2-5, with 8 positions matching TRBD2. Germline CDR1 and CDR2: LGHDT and YNNKEL (reference sequence). This CDR3 is 14 amino acids long. V lost 4 bases to trimming and J lost 3 bases; unmatched junction nucleotides: 4. DNA for the CDR3: TGTGCCAGCAGCCCCTTTAGCGGGAAAGAGACCCAGTACTTC. Its protein is CASSPFSGKETQYF.

This chain joins TRBV5-1 and TRBJ1-2, with TRBD1 as a possible D gene (6 bases). This CDR3 has 13 amino acids. Germline CDR1 SGHRS, CDR2 YFSETQ. V shed 4 bases and J shed 4 bases, with 11 bases lying between them. CDR3 sequence (DNA): TGCGCCAGCAGCCGGGACATCCCCTATGGCTACACCTTC. It codes for CASSRDIPYGYTF.

The table lists this clone with a count of one. The rearrangement links TRBV27 to TRBJ1-1, with 12 nucleotides matching TRBD1. CDR3 size: 15 residues. J was trimmed by 5 bases and V by 0 bases; bases with no gene match: 1. Germline-derived CDR1 and CDR2 are MNHEY and SMNVEV (reference sequence). DNA of the CDR3: TGTGCCAGCAGTTTATCGGGACAGGGGGCGACTGAAGCTTTCTTT. Translating it yields CASSLSGQGATEAFF.

This clone was seen a handful of times. The chain is built from TRBV5-1 and TRBJ1-4; TRBD1 aligns across 7 bases. The CDR3 is 15 residues long. Trimming at V came to 4 bases and at J to 8 bases, leaving 11 bases not matched to a gene. CDR1 is SGHRS and CDR2 is YFSETQ in the germline V gene. For the CDR3, the DNA is TGCGCCAGCAGCCTACGCCCGCAGGGGGACGAAAAACTGTTTTTT. This encodes CASSLRPQGDEKLFF.

The gene calls are TRBV6-5 and TRBJ1-3; D unclear. Per germline, CDR1 MNHEY and CDR2 SVGAGI. The CDR3 runs 12 residues. Trimming removed 5 bases from V and 4 bases from J, with 6 bases in between. CDR3 DNA sequence: TGTGCCAGCAGTCCCCGGGGAAACACCATATATTTT. Translation gives CASSPRGNTIYF.

This clone was seen once. This chain connects TRBV11-3 to TRBJ2-2, with TRBD2 matching 12 bases. Germline CDR1 SGHNT, CDR2 YENEEA. Unmatched junction bases numbered 3, after V lost 2 bases and J lost 2 bases. The CDR3 totals 17 residues. The CDR3 coding sequence is TGTGCCAGCAGCTTACTAGCGGGAGGGCCCAACACCGGGGAGCTGTTTTTT. It translates to CASSLLAGGPNTGELFF.

This clone was seen once. The gene calls are TRBV27 and TRBJ2-7; a weak D match, TRBD1 (6 bases). This CDR3 comprises 18 residues. The germline CDR1 and CDR2 sequences are MNHEY and SMNVEV (reference sequence). The ends were cut back, 4 bases at V and 0 bases at J, with 22 bases in the middle. In DNA form, the CDR3 reads TGTGCCAGCAGTTGGAGCAGCCAGGGGATCCCCTTCTCCTACGAGCAGTACTTC. Encoded protein: CASSWSSQGIPFSYEQYF.

V and J are TRBV2 and TRBJ1-4; TRBD1 is a possible D gene (6 bases). Trimming shortened V by 5 bases and J by 8 bases, and 18 bases separated the two germline ends. Germline CDR1 and CDR2: SNHLY and FYNNEI. The CDR3 runs to 15 residues. The DNA for the CDR3 is TGTGCCAGCAGTCCCGAACAGGGAAGGTACGAAAAACTGTTTTTT. Residues: CASSPEQGRYEKLFF.

The chain joins TRBV28 to TRBJ1-2, with a possible D match to TRBD1 (5 bases). Looked up from germline, CDR1 is MDHEN and CDR2 is SYDVKM. The CDR3 has 12 amino acids. V lost 10 bases and J lost 7, with 16 bases in between. In nucleotides, the CDR3 is TGTGCCACCACATTACAGGCATCTGGCTACACCTTC. It specifies CATTLQASGYTF.

This clone was observed a handful of times. This chain joins TRBV9 and TRBJ1-2; D possibly corresponds to TRBD1 (6 bases). Between the trimmed V and J ends, which lost 0 bases and 4 bases, there was a span of 7 bases. Germline V gene lookup returns CDR1 SGDLS and CDR2 YYNGEE. This CDR3 comprises 13 residues. The chain's CDR3 is CASSVGGPYGYTF. The CDR3 nucleotides are TGTGCCAGCAGCGTAGGGGGGCCCTATGGCTACACCTTC.

The chain combines TRBV28 with TRBJ2-2, with D possibly being TRBD1 (6 bases). Germline CDR1 reads MDHEN; CDR2 reads SYDVKM. V was pared by 1 base and J by 7 bases, with 13 bases between. The CDR3 is made up of 15 amino acids. CDR3 coding DNA: TGTGCCAGCAGTTTATCTACAGGGCGGAGCGGGGAGCTGTTTTTT. Its translation is CASSLSTGRSGELFF.

The rearrangement uses TRBV4-1 and TRBJ2-3, with a weak D call TRBD1 (6 bases). Trimming removed 4 bases at V and 4 bases at J, with 12 bases between. The CDR3 extends over 14 amino acids. Germline V gene data show CDR1 as MGHRA and CDR2 as YSYEKL. The CDR3 nucleotides read TGCGCCAGCAGCCCCCAGGGGTTTGCAGATACGCAGTATTTT. Translation gives CASSPQGFADTQYF.

The gene calls are TRBV29-1 and TRBJ2-6; unclear D gene. The ends were cut back, 3 bases at V and 0 bases at J, with 9 bases in the middle. The CDR3 is 15 residues long. CDR1 is SQVTM, CDR2 ANQGSEA, per germline. The CDR3 coding sequence is TGCAGCGTTGAGCAACAGTCCTCTGGGGCCAACGTCCTGACTTTC. Residues: CSVEQQSSGANVLTF.

The chain has TRBV7-2 and TRBJ1-2; 7 nucleotides align to TRBD1. The CDR3 runs 15 residues. V lost 3 bases and J lost 4; bases outside the gene matches: 8. The germline V gene has CDR1 SGHTA and CDR2 FQGNSA. CDR3 DNA: TGTGCCAGCAGCTTGACGGGACAGTCTACCTATGGCTACACCTTC. It encodes CASSLTGQSTYGYTF.

The rearrangement uses TRBV3-1 (or the pseudogene TRBV3-2) and TRBJ1-3, with TRBD1 matching 7 bases. V lost 2 bases, J lost 2 bases, and 3 bases stayed unmatched. Germline V gene lookup returns CDR1 LGHDT and CDR2 YNNKEL (reference sequence). This CDR3 contains 15 residues. The CDR3 sequence is CASSQYRGTGNTIYF. The CDR3 DNA reads TGTGCCAGCAGCCAATACAGGGGTACTGGAAACACCATATATTTT.

The chain employs TRBV5-5 and TRBJ2-7; D is ambiguous. V was pared by 0 bases and J by 0 bases, with 4 bases between. Germline V gives CDR1 SGHKS, CDR2 YYEKEE (reference sequence). There are 13 residues in the CDR3. The CDR3 here is CASSLVASYEQYF. CDR3 bases: TGTGCCAGCAGCTTGGTGGCCTCCTACGAGCAGTACTTC.

This rearrangement joins TRBV28 to TRBJ2-1; the D gene is possibly TRBD1 (7 bases). V was pared by 5 bases and J by 0 bases, with 17 bases between. The CDR3 runs to 17 residues. Germline assignment: CDR1 MDHEN and CDR2 SYDVKM. The CDR3 loop reads CASSPKAGQFSYNEQFF. As DNA, the CDR3 is TGTGCCAGCAGTCCAAAGGCGGGACAGTTCTCCTACAATGAGCAGTTCTTC.

The V call is TRBV4-1, the J call TRBJ2-5, with TRBD1 matching 7 bases. The V gene's germline CDR1 is MGHRA and CDR2 YSYEKL. This CDR3 region has 16 residues. Losses at the gene ends were 2 bases for V and 13 bases for J; bases not matched to a gene: 19. The CDR3 DNA sequence: TGCGCCAGCAGCCAAAGAGGGGGACGGAAGGGACAGTTCCTGTACTTC. Protein sequence: CASSQRGGRKGQFLYF.

The rearrangement links TRBV5-4 to TRBJ2-1; the match to TRBD2 covers 13 bases. Germline V gives CDR1 SGHNT, CDR2 YYREEE (reference sequence). J gave up 8 bases and V 3 bases, and 8 bases lay outside the gene matches. The CDR3 loop spans 16 amino acids. The CDR3 sequence: CASSWLTSGGAHEQFF. CDR3 bases: TGTGCCAGCAGCTGGTTAACTAGCGGGGGGGCCCATGAGCAGTTCTTC.

The chain couples TRBV12-3 or TRBV12-4 to TRBJ1-2; D possibly corresponds to TRBD1 (6 bases). The V end was cut by 5 bases, the J end by 4 bases, with 11 bases between. CDR3 length equals 13 residues. CDR3 sequence: CASSRQVSYGYTF. The CDR3 DNA sequence: TGTGCCAGCAGTCGACAGGTCTCCTATGGCTACACCTTC.

The rearrangement joins TRBV11-2 to TRBJ2-1; TRBD2 matches at 8 bases. The V segment lost 8 bases and the J segment 7 bases; nucleotides outside the gene matches: 19. The CDR3 is made up of 17 amino acids. Germline CDR1 reads SGHAT; CDR2 reads FQNNGV. This CDR3 reads CASRPYGGASGRNEQFF. The CDR3 DNA reads TGTGCCAGCCGCCCCTACGGGGGGGCGAGTGGAAGGAATGAGCAGTTCTTC.

V and J are TRBV6-5 and TRBJ2-1, with TRBD1 identical over 7 bases. CDR1 and CDR2 from the germline V gene are MNHEY and SVGAGI. The CDR3 length is 14 residues. J lost 6 bases, V lost 5 bases, and 7 bases had no gene match. The CDR3, as DNA: TGTGCCAGCAGTCGCGACGACAGGGTCAATGAGCAGTTCTTC. Protein product: CASSRDDRVNEQFF.

A few counts support this clone. V is TRBV3-1 (or the pseudogene TRBV3-2) and J is TRBJ2-7, with 9 nucleotides matching TRBD1. CDR3 length: 14 amino acids. V lost 6 bases, J lost 3 bases, and 6 bases stayed unmatched. The V gene's germline CDR1 is LGHDT and CDR2 YNNKEL (reference sequence). The CDR3 DNA reads as TGTGCCAGCAGATCTAGGGACAGGGACTACGAGCAGTACTTC. Translation: CASRSRDRDYEQYF.